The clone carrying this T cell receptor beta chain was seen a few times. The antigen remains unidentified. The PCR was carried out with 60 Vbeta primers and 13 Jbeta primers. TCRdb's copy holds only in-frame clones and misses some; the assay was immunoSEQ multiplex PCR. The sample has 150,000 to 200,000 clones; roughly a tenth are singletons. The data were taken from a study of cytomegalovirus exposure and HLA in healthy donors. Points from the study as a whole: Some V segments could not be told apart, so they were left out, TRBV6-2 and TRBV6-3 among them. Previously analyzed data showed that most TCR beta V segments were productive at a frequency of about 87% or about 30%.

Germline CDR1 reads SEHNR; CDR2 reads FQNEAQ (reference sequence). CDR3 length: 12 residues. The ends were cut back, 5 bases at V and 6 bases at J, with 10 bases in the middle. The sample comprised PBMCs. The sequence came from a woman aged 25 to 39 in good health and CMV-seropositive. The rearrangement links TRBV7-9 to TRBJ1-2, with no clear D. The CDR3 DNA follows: TGTGCCAGCAGCCCCCGTTCAGATGGCTACACCTTC. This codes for CASSPRSDGYTF.